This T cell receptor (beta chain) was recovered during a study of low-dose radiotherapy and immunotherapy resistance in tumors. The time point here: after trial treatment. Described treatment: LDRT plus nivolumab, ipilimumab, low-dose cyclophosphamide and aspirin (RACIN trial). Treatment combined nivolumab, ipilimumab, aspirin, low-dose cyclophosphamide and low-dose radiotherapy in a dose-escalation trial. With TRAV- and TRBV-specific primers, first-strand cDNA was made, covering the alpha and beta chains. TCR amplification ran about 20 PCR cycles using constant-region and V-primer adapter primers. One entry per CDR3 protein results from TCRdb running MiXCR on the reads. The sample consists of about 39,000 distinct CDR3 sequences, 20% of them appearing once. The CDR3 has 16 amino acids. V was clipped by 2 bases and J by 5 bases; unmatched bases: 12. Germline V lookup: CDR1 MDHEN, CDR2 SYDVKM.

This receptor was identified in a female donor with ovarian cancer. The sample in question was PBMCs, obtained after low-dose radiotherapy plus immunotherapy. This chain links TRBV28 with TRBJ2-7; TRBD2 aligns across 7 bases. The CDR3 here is CASSLPQLAPRHEQYF. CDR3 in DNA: TGTGCCAGCAGTTTACCCCAACTAGCGCCGAGGCACGAGCAGTACTTC. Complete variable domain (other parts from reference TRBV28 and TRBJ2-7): DVKVTQSSRYLVKRTGEKVFLECVQDMDHENMFWYRQDPGLGLRLIYFSYDVKMKEKGDIPEGYSVSREKKERFSLILESASTNQTSMYLCASSLPQLAPRHEQYFGPGTRLTVT.